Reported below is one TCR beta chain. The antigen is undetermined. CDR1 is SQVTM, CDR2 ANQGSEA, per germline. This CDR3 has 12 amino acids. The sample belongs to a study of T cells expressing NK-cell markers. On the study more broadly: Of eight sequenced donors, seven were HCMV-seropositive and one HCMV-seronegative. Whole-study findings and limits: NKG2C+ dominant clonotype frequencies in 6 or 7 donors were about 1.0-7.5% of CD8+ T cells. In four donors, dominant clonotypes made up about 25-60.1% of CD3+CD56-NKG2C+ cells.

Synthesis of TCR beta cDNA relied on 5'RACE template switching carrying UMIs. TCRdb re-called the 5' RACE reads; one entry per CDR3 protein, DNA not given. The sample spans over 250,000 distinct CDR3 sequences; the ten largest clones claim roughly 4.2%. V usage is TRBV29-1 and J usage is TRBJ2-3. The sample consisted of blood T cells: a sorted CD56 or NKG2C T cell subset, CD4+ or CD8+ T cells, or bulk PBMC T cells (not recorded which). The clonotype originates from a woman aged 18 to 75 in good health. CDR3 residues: CSVVHVGDTQYF.